The rows below give T cell receptor beta chains drawn from one sample of a study of T cells after yellow fever vaccination. TCRdb called the 5' RACE reads again in MiXCR, with one record for every CDR3 protein. This table has more than 90,000 distinct CDR3 sequences, 5.5% to 8% appearing once. The input for sequencing was CD4+ T cells sorted from PBMCs, taken roughly 45 days after the first yellow fever vaccination. The receptors originated from a man aged 18 to 29 who received the YFV17D yellow fever vaccine. CDR3s include the opening cysteine and the closing phenylalanine or tryptophan. Each record gives: V gene, clone size, D gene, J gene, CDR3 protein, CDR3 DNA. The D gene is left open where the match is weak. Part of the rows lack a size; the others show once, few, many or a class for expanded clones.

TRBV3-1	many	NA	TRBJ1-5	CASSPMKNQPQHF	TGTGCCAGCAGCCCCATGAAGAATCAGCCCCAGCATTTT
TRBV12-3/TRBV12-4	many	NA	TRBJ2-2	CASSVRGNTGELFF	TGTGCCAGCAGTGTCCGGGGGAACACCGGGGAGCTGTTTTTT
TRBV5-1	many	NA	TRBJ2-3	CASSLGARGDTQYF	TGCGCCAGCAGCTTGGGGGCCCGGGGCGACACGCAGTATTTT
TRBV7-9	many	NA	TRBJ2-1	CASAERGPAVF	TGTGCCAGCGCGGAGAGGGGACCGGCGGTCTTC
TRBV20-1	many	NA	TRBJ2-3	CSARQATDTQYF	TGCAGTGCTAGACAGGCCACAGATACGCAGTATTTT
TRBV20-1	NA	NA	TRBJ1-1	CSARELQGTMNTEAFF	TGCAGTGCTAGAGAATTACAGGGAACGATGAACACTGAAGCTTTCTTT
TRBV12-3/TRBV12-4	many	TRBD2	TRBJ2-3	CASNPISGGATDTQYF	TGTGCCAGCAACCCTATAAGCGGGGGGGCTACAGATACGCAGTATTTT
TRBV5-1	many	NA	TRBJ2-5	CASSLSLEQETQYF	TGCGCCAGCAGCTTGAGTTTAGAACAAGAGACCCAGTACTTC
TRBV24-1	many	TRBD1	TRBJ2-1	CATSDPGQGNNEQFF	TGTGCCACCAGTGATCCGGGACAGGGCAACAATGAGCAGTTCTTC
TRBV3-1	many	NA	TRBJ1-2	CASSQFDTLRDGYTF	TGTGCCAGCAGCCAATTCGACACCTTAAGGGATGGCTACACCTTC